This T cell receptor beta chain was identified in a study of hypomethylating agent response in myelodysplastic syndrome. On the study more broadly: The myelodysplastic syndrome patients comprised 9 men and a couple of women. A few patients were non-responders, while roughly 6 showed complete response or hematologic improvement. Patients with neither complete response nor hematologic improvement were classed non-responders.

The study's findings and limits: Novel MDS antigen recognition by shared GLIPH2 clusters is possible but unvalidated.

Sequencing used immunoSEQ multiplex PCR; TCRdb keeps in-frame clones, though not all of them. The sample comprises roughly 3,400 clones, around 82% of which are singletons, and 4% to 6.5% rests with the top ten. This clone was counted a few times. Its antigen is unknown. Additional DNA sequences in this sample encode the identical CDR3. Germline-derived CDR1 and CDR2 are GTSNPN and SVGIG (reference sequence). The CDR3 has 11 amino acids. The ends were cut back, 1 base at V and 3 bases at J, with 3 bases in the middle. The V call is TRBV30, the J call TRBJ1-1; no firm D call. The sequence was obtained from a human donor with myelodysplastic syndrome. The sequencing used bone marrow, collected before or after starting hypomethylating agent treatment for myelodysplastic syndrome (not recorded which). CDR3 sequence: CAWSGYTEAFF. The CDR3 DNA is TGTGCCTGGAGTGGATACACTGAAGCTTTCTTT. The full variable domain, completed using reference TRBV30 and TRBJ1-1, is SQTIHQWPATLVQPVGSPLSLECTVEGTSNPNLYWYRQAAGRGLQLLFYSVGIGQISSEVPQNLSASRPQDRQFILSSKKLLLSDSGFYLCAWSGYTEAFFGQGTRLTVV.